This T cell receptor (beta chain) was found in a study of cytomegalovirus exposure and HLA in healthy donors. Study overall: Unique TCRs from HLA-typed donors, approximately 80 million of them, were held in an early data release.

Trimming took off 6 bases at V and 2 bases at J, with 11 bases between the two ends. The CDR3 has 13 residues. Germline CDR1 MNHEY, CDR2 SVGAGI. General study results and limits: For TCR beta chains, V- and J-gene trimming was later linked to a missense DCLRE1C variant. Per a later analysis, HLA-associated TCR beta chains showed more clonal expansion than other, equally common TCR beta chains.

This clone was seen just once. Its antigen is as yet unknown. The primer mix had 60 Vbeta and 13 Jbeta primers. Sequencing was performed with immunoSEQ multiplex PCR; in TCRdb, only in-frame clones are kept and a portion is missing. The table has some 150,000 clones, roughly 73% seen once; the top ten hold about 3.1%. Material: PBMCs. The chain has TRBV6-5 and TRBJ2-7; D unresolved. The sequence was collected from a female donor in good health and CMV-seronegative. The CDR3 DNA follows: TGTGCCAGCAGGTCGAGCGCGACCTACGAGCAGTACTTC. Protein: CASRSSATYEQYF.